One sample yielded the 18 T cell receptor beta chains listed below, sequenced in a study of OX40 agonist ivuxolimab in advanced cancers. Data came from immunoSEQ multiplex PCR; TCRdb stores just in-frame clones and leaves some out. The sample shows 65,000 to 80,000 clones, over 90% of them seen only once. This material consisted of CD4+ or CD8+ T cells sorted from blood, taken in a trial of the OX40 agonist ivuxolimab. These receptor sequences come from an adult with an advanced solid tumor such as melanoma, head and neck, liver or kidney cancer.

The rearrangement joins TRBV10-3 to TRBJ2-7; D might be TRBD1 (6 bases). This CDR3 has 15 amino acids. CDR1 ENHRY and CDR2 SYGVKD come from the germline V gene. V dropped 6 bases and J dropped 1 base, with 16 bases sitting between them. The CDR3 DNA reads TGTGCCATCAGAGGACAAACAGGGATTTCCTACGAGCAGTACTTC. This codes for CAIRGQTGISYEQYF.

V and J are TRBV7-9 and TRBJ1-4; 10 bases align to TRBD1. After removal of 5 bases from V and 8 bases from J, the junction contained 8 bases not matched to a gene. The CDR3 extends over 15 amino acids. The germline V gene encodes CDR1 SEHNR and CDR2 FQNEAQ (reference sequence). The CDR3 sequence is CASSLPDRGGEKLFF. CDR3 bases: TGTGCCAGCAGCCTACCGGACAGGGGGGGAGAAAAACTGTTTTTT. Combining the CDR3 with reference TRBV7-9 and TRBJ1-4 gives the whole variable domain DTGVSQNPRHKITKRGQNVTFRCDPISEHNRLYWYRQTLGQGPEFLTYFQNEAQLEKSRLLSDRFSAERPKGSFSTLEIQRTEQGDSAMYLCASSLPDRGGEKLFFGSGTQLSVL.

This chain joins TRBV5-6 and TRBJ1-1, with D unresolved. CDR1 is SGHDT, CDR2 YYEEEE, per germline. Trimming shortened V by 0 bases and J by 4 bases, and 4 bases separated the two germline ends. The CDR3 covers 12 residues. The CDR3 spells CASSLGSTEAFF. CDR3 in DNA: TGTGCCAGCAGCTTGGGGTCCACTGAAGCTTTCTTT.

This chain joins TRBV11-2 and TRBJ1-2, with no clear D. This CDR3 has 15 amino acids. With 2 bases removed from V and 3 bases from J, the gap between germline ends came to 13 bases. Germline V gives CDR1 SGHAT, CDR2 FQNNGV. CDR3 sequence: CASSLWRDLYYGYTF. CDR3 DNA sequence: TGTGCCAGCAGCTTATGGCGGGATCTCTACTATGGCTACACCTTC.

This sequence joins TRBV15 and TRBJ1-4, with D perhaps matching TRBD1 (6 bases). This CDR3 comprises 15 residues. Trimming shortened V by 0 bases and J by 8 bases, and 13 bases separated the two germline ends. The germline CDR1 and CDR2 sequences are LNHNV and YYDKDF (reference sequence). Written as DNA, the CDR3 is TGTGCCACCAGCAGAGATACAGGACAGCGGGAAAAACTGTTTTTT. This encodes CATSRDTGQREKLFF.

The chain combines TRBV4-2 with TRBJ2-7, with unresolved D. CDR1 and CDR2 from the germline V gene are LGHNA and YNFKEQ. The CDR3 totals 15 residues. V lost 0 bases, J lost 0 bases, and 9 bases lay in between. The CDR3 bases are TGTGCCAGCAGCCAAGATCAGTGGGACTCCTACGAGCAGTACTTC. This translates into CASSQDQWDSYEQYF.

CDR3 amino acids: CASSVTSGVEQYF. The CDR3 DNA reads as TGTGCCAGCAGCGTAACTAGCGGGGTCGAGCAGTACTTC. The genes are TRBV9 and TRBJ2-7, with 10 bases lining up with TRBD2. The germline V gene has CDR1 SGDLS and CDR2 YYNGEE. Trimming removed 1 base from V and 6 bases from J; junction bases left unmatched: 1. This CDR3 spans 13 amino acids.

The rearrangement uses TRBV19 and TRBJ2-7; TRBD1 agrees at 9 bases. V dropped 5 bases and J dropped 2; count of bases not matched to a gene: 7. The CDR3 loop spans 15 amino acids. Germline V CDR1 and CDR2: LNHDA, SQIVND (reference sequence). The CDR3 loop is CASSPGQGATYEQYF. The CDR3 DNA reads as TGTGCCAGTAGTCCGGGACAGGGAGCCACCTACGAGCAGTACTTC. Looking up the rest from reference TRBV19 and TRBJ2-7 gives the full variable domain: DGGITQSPKYLFRKEGQNVTLSCEQNLNHDAMYWYRQDPGQGLRLIYYSQIVNDFQKGDIAEGYSVSREKKESFPLTVTSAQKNPTAFYLCASSPGQGATYEQYFGPGTRLTVT.

This rearrangement joins TRBV6-6 to TRBJ2-5; 9 bases line up with TRBD2. The CDR3 spans 15 residues. CDR1 is MNHNY and CDR2 is SVGAGI in the germline V gene (reference sequence). The J segment lost 1 base and the V segment lost 4 bases, leaving 4 bases of the junction unmatched. In DNA form, the CDR3 reads TGTGCCAGCAGTTTGATTAGCGGGAGCCAAGAGACCCAGTACTTC. Translation gives CASSLISGSQETQYF.

This chain connects TRBV7-2 to TRBJ1-6; 7 bases align to TRBD1. Germline assignment: CDR1 SGHTA and CDR2 FQGNSA. The CDR3 has 18 residues. V was pared by 2 bases and J by 10 bases, with 17 bases of the junction left unmatched. CDR3: CASSLSVADSGGRSPLHF. CDR3 in DNA: TGTGCCAGCAGCTTAAGTGTTGCGGACTCAGGGGGTCGGTCACCCCTCCACTTT.

The table lists this clone with a count of one. This sequence joins TRBV10-3 and TRBJ2-2, with 10 nucleotides matching TRBD2. Germline V gene lookup returns CDR1 ENHRY and CDR2 SYGVKD. With 10 bases clipped from V and 4 bases from J, the junction kept 12 bases outside the gene matches. The CDR3 loop spans 16 amino acids. The DNA for the CDR3 is TGTGCCACACGAGCGGGAGGGGGCGATATCACCGGGGAGCTGTTTTTT. This gives the protein CATRAGGGDITGELFF.

CDR3 loop: CASGLGGVETQYF. In nucleotides, the CDR3 is TGTGCTAGTGGTTTGGGCGGGGTAGAGACCCAGTACTTC. The chain is built from TRBV12-5 and TRBJ2-5, with D maybe TRBD2 (6 bases). Germline V gene lookup returns CDR1 LGHNT and CDR2 FRNRAP. This CDR3 spans 13 amino acids. V shed 1 base and J shed 4 bases, with 7 bases lying between them.

This clone was counted a few times. The rearrangement links TRBV7-8 to TRBJ2-1; possible D gene TRBD1, 5 bases. CDR3 length: 12 residues. Between the trimmed V and J ends, which lost 1 base and 7 bases, there was a span of 5 bases. Germline CDR1 reads SGHVS; CDR2 reads FQNEAQ. The CDR3 DNA reads TGTGCCAGCAGCTTAGGGACAAATGAGCAGTTCTTC. It translates to CASSLGTNEQFF. Looking up the rest from reference TRBV7-8 and TRBJ2-1 gives the full variable domain: GAGVSQSPRYKVAKRGQDVALRCDPISGHVSLFWYQQALGQGPEFLTYFQNEAQLDKSGLPSDRFFAERPEGSVSTLKIQRTQQEDSAVYLCASSLGTNEQFFGPGTRLTVL.

The chain is built from TRBV2 and TRBJ2-1; the D gene could be TRBD1 or TRBD2 (5 bases each). CDR1 is SNHLY and CDR2 is FYNNEI in the germline V gene. V shed 7 bases and J shed 8 bases, with 15 bases lying between them. This CDR3 has 13 residues. The CDR3 DNA reads TGTGCCAGCATCGGGACCTCTTGGGATGAGCAGTTCTTC. This sequence encodes CASIGTSWDEQFF.

The chain joins TRBV27 to TRBJ1-1; D may be TRBD1 (6 bases). The CDR3 is 13 residues long. Germline assignment: CDR1 MNHEY and CDR2 SMNVEV (reference sequence). V lost 6 bases and J 5 bases, leaving 13 bases between the germline ends. CDR3 coding DNA: TGTGCCAGCAGAGTCGAAGGGGGAACTGAAGCTTTCTTT. This translates into CASRVEGGTEAFF.

This chain uses TRBV4-1 with TRBJ2-7; 8 nucleotides line up with TRBD2. V shed 0 bases and J 5 bases; nucleotides not matched to a gene: 6. CDR3 length: 15 amino acids. Germline lookup yields CDR1 MGHRA and CDR2 YSYEKL. This chain's CDR3 is CASSQEAGARDEQYF. The CDR3 DNA reads TGCGCCAGCAGCCAAGAAGCGGGGGCACGGGACGAGCAGTACTTC.

The chain carries TRBV7-8 and TRBJ1-5, with D hard to call. The germline V and J ends were trimmed by 1 base and 10 bases, with 14 bases remaining between them. CDR1 is SGHVS and CDR2 is FQNEAQ in the germline V gene. The CDR3 has 14 residues. This CDR3 is CASSLGTVNRPQHF. CDR3 DNA: TGTGCCAGCAGCTTAGGAACGGTCAATCGACCCCAGCATTTT.

The rearrangement links TRBV19 to TRBJ1-6; the D gene is possibly TRBD1 (6 bases). Germline CDR1 reads LNHDA; CDR2 reads SQIVND (reference sequence). The V gene lost 5 bases and the J gene lost 9 bases, with 14 bases spanning the gap. The CDR3 loop spans 14 amino acids. The CDR3 bases are TGTGCCAGTAGTCCTACAGGGTTGTTTTCACCCCTCCACTTT. Amino acid sequence: CASSPTGLFSPLHF.